This TCR beta chain came from a study of T cells in localized non-small cell lung cancer. Measured with immunoSEQ multiplex PCR; TCRdb has only the in-frame clones, and not every one. The sample lists some 2,500 clones; around 20% were seen once. CDR3 length: 16 amino acids. V trimming: 0 bases; J trimming: 3 bases; junction bases outside the gene matches: 7. Germline CDR1 MNHGY, CDR2 SAAAGT. In its sample, this clone was seen a few times. J is TRBJ1-2 and V is TRBV6-8; 7 positions match TRBD1. The TCR comes from a woman aged 35 to 75 with stage I lung adenocarcinoma. Specimen: normal lung tissue next to the tumor, collected before any cancer treatment. The CDR3 sequence is CASSYSKRRGDYGYTF. CDR3 in DNA: TGTGCCAGCAGTTACTCGAAGCGCAGGGGGGACTATGGCTACACCTTC.